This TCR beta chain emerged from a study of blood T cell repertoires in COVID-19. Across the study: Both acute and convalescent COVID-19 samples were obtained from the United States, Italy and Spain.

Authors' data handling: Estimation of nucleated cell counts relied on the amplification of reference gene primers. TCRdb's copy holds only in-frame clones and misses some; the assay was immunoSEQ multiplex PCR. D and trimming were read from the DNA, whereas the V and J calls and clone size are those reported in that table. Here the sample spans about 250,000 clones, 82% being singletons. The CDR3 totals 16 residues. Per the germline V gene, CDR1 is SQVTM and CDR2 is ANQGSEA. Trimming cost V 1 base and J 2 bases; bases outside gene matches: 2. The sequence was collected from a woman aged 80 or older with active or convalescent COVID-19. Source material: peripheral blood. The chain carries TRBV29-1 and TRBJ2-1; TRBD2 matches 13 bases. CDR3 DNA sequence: TGCAGCGTTGAAGGCGGGACTAGCGGGACCTACAATGAGCAGTTCTTC. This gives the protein CSVEGGTSGTYNEQFF.